A single sample is the source of the 23 T cell receptor beta chains below, sequenced in a study of blood T cell repertoires in COVID-19 (dated by TCRdb to the early 2020s). Library generation was performed with the immunoSEQ multiplex PCR assay. The table comes from immuneACCESS by way of TCRdb, which keeps in-frame sequences with V and J called. Part of the clones is missing from these tables; in studies checked, under half for an unresolved V gene and the rest for unknown reasons. The sample table holds approximately 330,000 clones, of which 80% to 90% were seen once. The ten top clones hold approximately 4% of the sample. Source material: PBMCs or T cells enriched from blood (not recorded which). The receptors shown here come from a woman aged 40 to 50 with acute COVID-19.

CDR3 in DNA: TGTGCCAGCAGTTGGACAGGCGCGACCTACGAGCAGTACTTC. It codes for CASSWTGATYEQYF. The chain recombines TRBV6-2 or TRBV6-3 with TRBJ2-7; 7 bases are a match to TRBD1. V shed 4 bases and J 2 bases; nucleotides not matched to a gene: 5. Germline-derived CDR1 and CDR2 are MNHEY and SVGEGT. The CDR3 sequence is 14 residues long.

Only one count was recorded for this clone. The V call is TRBV5-1, the J call TRBJ2-2; 8 bases agree with TRBD2. The junction had 1 base not matched to a gene; V was cut back by 0 bases and J by 0 bases. The CDR3 runs 16 residues. The germline V gene encodes CDR1 SGHRS and CDR2 YFSETQ. The CDR3 DNA reads TGCGCCAGCAGCTTGGCGGGACTAGCGAACACCGGGGAGCTGTTTTTT. It encodes CASSLAGLANTGELFF.

This clone was observed once. This chain uses TRBV7-9 with TRBJ2-1; TRBD2 agrees at 9 bases. The CDR3 is 14 residues long. The germline CDR1 and CDR2 sequences are SEHNR and FQNEAQ (reference sequence). The junction had 8 bases not matched to a gene; V was cut back by 7 bases and J by 7 bases. CDR3 bases: TGTGCCAGCACCATTAGCGGGAGTTATAATGAGCAGTTCTTC. It translates to CASTISGSYNEQFF.

The rearrangement links TRBV9 to TRBJ2-1; 8 bases align to TRBD2. The V and J ends lost 0 bases and 2 bases, in that order; junction bases with no gene match: 4. Per the germline V gene, CDR1 is SGDLS and CDR2 is YYNGEE. The CDR3 is made up of 16 amino acids. CDR3 bases: TGTGCCAGCAGCGTAGATTTGCGGGAGGCCTACAATGAGCAGTTCTTC. Protein product: CASSVDLREAYNEQFF.

As concerns this clone: The identical CDR3 is also encoded by other nucleotide sequences in the sample. This chain links TRBV6-5 with TRBJ1-2; D call uncertain. CDR1 is MNHEY, CDR2 SVGAGI, per germline. This CDR3 is 13 amino acids long. V dropped 2 bases and J dropped 2 bases, with 6 bases sitting between them. The CDR3 DNA is TGTGCCAGCAGTTACGGACTGAACTATGGCTACACCTTC. Amino acid sequence: CASSYGLNYGYTF.

The V gene is TRBV5-1, the J gene TRBJ1-3; TRBD1 is a possible D gene (6 bases). V shed 0 bases and J shed 0 bases, with 10 bases lying between them. This CDR3 comprises 16 residues. Germline V gives CDR1 SGHRS, CDR2 YFSETQ. In DNA, the CDR3 is TGCGCCAGCAGCTTGGTCTCACAGGGCTCTGGAAACACCATATATTTT. This sequence encodes CASSLVSQGSGNTIYF.

In regard to this clone: In the same sample, other DNA sequences code for this CDR3. This chain joins TRBV28 and TRBJ2-1; 7 bases are a match to TRBD2. CDR1 MDHEN and CDR2 SYDVKM come from the germline V gene. This CDR3 spans 16 amino acids. V shed 5 bases, J shed 0 bases, and the junction held 7 bases outside the gene matches. The CDR3 DNA is TGTGCCAGCAGTCCCCCTAGCGGTAGCTCCTACAATGAGCAGTTCTTC. It yields the protein CASSPPSGSSYNEQFF.

The gene calls are TRBV15 and TRBJ2-2; D perhaps matches TRBD1 (6 bases). This CDR3 spans 14 amino acids. Trimming left V 5 bases short and J 5 bases short, with 12 bases between. Germline CDR1 and CDR2: LNHNV and YYDKDF (reference sequence). CDR3 loop: CATSGTRGTGELFF. CDR3 DNA: TGTGCCACCAGCGGCACAAGGGGGACCGGGGAGCTGTTTTTT.

This chain links TRBV19 with TRBJ1-5, with 7 bases fitting TRBD1. This CDR3 comprises 15 residues. V shed 5 bases, J shed 2 bases, and the junction held 6 bases outside the gene matches. CDR1 and CDR2 from the germline V gene are LNHDA and SQIVND (reference sequence). The DNA of the CDR3 is TGTGCCAGTAGTGCGGGACAGAGCCGCAATCAGCCCCAGCATTTT. This sequence encodes CASSAGQSRNQPQHF.

This rearrangement joins TRBV7-9 to TRBJ1-2, with D possibly TRBD1 on 5 matching bases. CDR3 size: 15 residues. Between the trimmed V and J ends, which lost 5 bases and 2 bases, there was a span of 15 bases. In germline, CDR1 is SEHNR, CDR2 FQNEAQ (reference sequence). CDR3 region: CASSPPRTPNYGYTF. CDR3 DNA sequence: TGTGCCAGCAGCCCTCCCCGGACACCGAACTATGGCTACACCTTC.

V is TRBV11-2 and J is TRBJ2-5; 11 bases line up with TRBD2. Trimming took 2 bases from V and 2 from J; bases not matched to a gene: 4. The CDR3 spans 16 residues. Germline CDR1 reads SGHAT; CDR2 reads FQNNGV. This CDR3 reads CASSLRLAGTQETQYF. CDR3 in DNA: TGTGCCAGCAGCTTACGACTAGCGGGGACTCAAGAGACCCAGTACTTC.

The CDR3 loop is CASSQEVTGDQPQHF. CDR3 in DNA: TGCGCCAGCAGCCAAGAAGTCACGGGAGATCAGCCCCAGCATTTT. V gene TRBV4-1 combines with J gene TRBJ1-5; D unresolved. The CDR3 spans 15 residues. V was cut by 0 bases and J by 5 bases, with 11 bases left in between. In germline, CDR1 is MGHRA, CDR2 YSYEKL.

The chain carries TRBV6-2 or TRBV6-3 and TRBJ2-5, with D possibly matching TRBD1 (6 bases). CDR1 is MNHEY and CDR2 is SVGEGT in the germline V gene. This CDR3 region has 13 residues. Trimming took off 3 bases at V and 10 bases at J, with 15 bases between the two ends. This CDR3 is CASSYFDEGDQYF. For the CDR3, the DNA is TGTGCCAGCAGTTATTTCGACGAGGGGGACCAGTACTTC.

This chain links TRBV9 with TRBJ1-5, with a weak D call TRBD1 (5 bases). Deletions cut 1 base from V and 0 bases from J, with 17 bases between. This CDR3 has 18 amino acids. Germline CDR1 is SGDLS and CDR2 is YYNGEE. CDR3: CASSVRDSTDYSNQPQHF. In DNA form, the CDR3 reads TGTGCCAGCAGCGTACGGGACTCGACAGATTATAGCAATCAGCCCCAGCATTTT.

The rearrangement uses TRBV10-3 and TRBJ2-2, with 7 bases aligning to TRBD2. The trim removed 10 bases at V and 4 bases at J, leaving 9 bases unmatched. The CDR3 totals 14 residues. CDR1 and CDR2 from the germline V gene are ENHRY and SYGVKD. The CDR3 is CATRDYSRTGELFF. CDR3 nucleotides: TGTGCCACCCGGGACTACAGTCGCACCGGGGAGCTGTTTTTT.

V gene TRBV7-2 combines with J gene TRBJ2-1; D perhaps matches TRBD2 (6 bases). The CDR3 spans 16 residues. Trimming took 5 bases from V and 5 from J, leaving 19 bases between them. Germline V gene sequence: CDR1 SGHTA, CDR2 FQGNSA. The CDR3 nucleotides are TGTGCCAGCAGCGCGGGGACCGGGGGATTTAACAATGAGCAGTTCTTC. Amino acid sequence: CASSAGTGGFNNEQFF.

The chain combines TRBV28 with TRBJ1-2; 9 bases line up with TRBD1. CDR1 and CDR2 from the germline V gene are MDHEN and SYDVKM. This CDR3 contains 16 residues. The junction had 11 bases not matched to a gene; V was cut back by 6 bases and J by 3 bases. Written as DNA, the CDR3 is TGTGCCAGCAGGGCCTTGGGACAGGGTGATTACTATGGCTACACCTTC. It codes for CASRALGQGDYYGYTF.

The rearrangement uses TRBV5-6 and TRBJ2-7; D unclear. Per germline, CDR1 SGHDT and CDR2 YYEEEE. Trimming pared 4 bases from V and 4 bases from J, leaving 12 bases between. CDR3 length equals 13 residues. The CDR3 nucleotides are TGTGCCAGCAGCCCCCTGGGCCGGTACGAGCAGTACTTC. Encoded protein: CASSPLGRYEQYF.

This chain connects TRBV10-3 to TRBJ2-1; the D gene is possibly TRBD2 (6 bases). CDR3 length: 18 amino acids. Germline-derived CDR1 and CDR2 are ENHRY and SYGVKD. Trimming removed 2 bases at V and 4 bases at J, with 21 bases between. CDR3 DNA: TGTGCCATCAGTGAGGGTTTTCTGGGGAGGCAACTATACAATGAGCAGTTCTTC. Protein sequence: CAISEGFLGRQLYNEQFF.

The rearrangement uses TRBV19 and TRBJ2-7; D possibly corresponds to TRBD2 (6 bases). Germline assignment: CDR1 LNHDA and CDR2 SQIVND (reference sequence). V dropped 7 bases and J dropped 7 bases, with 17 bases sitting between them. The length of the CDR3 is 13 residues. The CDR3 region has the DNA TGTGCCAGTACCTCACAACTTGGGGGGGAGCAGTACTTC. Protein: CASTSQLGGEQYF. Full variable domain (rest looked up from reference TRBV19 and TRBJ2-7): DGGITQSPKYLFRKEGQNVTLSCEQNLNHDAMYWYRQDPGQGLRLIYYSQIVNDFQKGDIAEGYSVSREKKESFPLTVTSAQKNPTAFYLCASTSQLGGEQYFGPGTRLTVT.

The genes are TRBV6-1 and TRBJ2-7; tentatively, D is TRBD1 (6 bases). CDR1 and CDR2 (germline): MNHNS, SASEGT. Trimming left V 2 bases short and J 3 bases short, with 8 bases between. The CDR3 is 13 residues long. CDR3 nucleotides: TGTGCCAGCAGTGAACAGGGGAACTACGAGCAGTACTTC. Translation gives CASSEQGNYEQYF.

The V and J genes are TRBV12-3 or TRBV12-4 and TRBJ1-2; no definite D call. Trimming removed 6 bases at V and 7 bases at J, with 15 bases between. This CDR3 is built from 13 residues. The CDR3 spells CASSTFGSSGYTF. CDR3 nucleotide sequence: TGTGCCAGCAGCACGTTTGGGTCTAGTGGCTACACCTTC.

This chain links TRBV10-2 with TRBJ2-2; 9 bases map to TRBD1. J lost 3 bases, V lost 6 bases, and 11 bases had no gene match. This CDR3 is built from 17 residues. Germline lookup yields CDR1 WSHSY and CDR2 SAAADI. CDR3 bases: TGCGCCAGCAGCATGGGACAGGGAATTGCGCACACCGGGGAGCTGTTTTTT. Its translation: CASSMGQGIAHTGELFF.